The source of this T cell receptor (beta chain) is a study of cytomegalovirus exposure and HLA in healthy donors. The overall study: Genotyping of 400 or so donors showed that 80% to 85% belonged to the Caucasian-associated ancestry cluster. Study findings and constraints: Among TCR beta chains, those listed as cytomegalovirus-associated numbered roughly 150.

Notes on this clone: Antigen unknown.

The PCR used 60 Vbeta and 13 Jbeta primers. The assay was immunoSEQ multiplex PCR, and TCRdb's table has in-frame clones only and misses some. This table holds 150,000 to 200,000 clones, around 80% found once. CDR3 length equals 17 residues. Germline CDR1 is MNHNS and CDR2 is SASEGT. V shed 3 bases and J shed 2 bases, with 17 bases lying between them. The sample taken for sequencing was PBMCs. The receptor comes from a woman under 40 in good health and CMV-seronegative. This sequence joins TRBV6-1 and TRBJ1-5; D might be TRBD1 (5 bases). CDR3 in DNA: TGTGCCAGCAGTGACCTCAGCAGGGATCCGGGCAATCAGCCCCAGCATTTT. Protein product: CASSDLSRDPGNQPQHF.